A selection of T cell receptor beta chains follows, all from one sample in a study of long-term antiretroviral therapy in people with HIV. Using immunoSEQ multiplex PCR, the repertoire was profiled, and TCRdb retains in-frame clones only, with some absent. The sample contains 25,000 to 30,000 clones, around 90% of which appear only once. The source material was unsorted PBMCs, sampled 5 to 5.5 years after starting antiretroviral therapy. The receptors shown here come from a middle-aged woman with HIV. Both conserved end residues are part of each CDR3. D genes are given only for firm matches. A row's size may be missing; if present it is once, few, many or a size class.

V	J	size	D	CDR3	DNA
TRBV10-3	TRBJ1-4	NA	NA	CAISERTDEKLFF	TGTGCCATCAGTGAAAGGACGGATGAAAAACTGTTTTTT
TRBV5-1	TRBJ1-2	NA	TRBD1	CASSLGDSANYGYTF	TGCGCCAGCAGCTTGGGGGACAGTGCTAACTATGGCTACACCTTC
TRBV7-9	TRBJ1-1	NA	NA	CASSPLTAEAFF	TGTGCCAGCAGTCCACTGACAGCTGAAGCTTTCTTT
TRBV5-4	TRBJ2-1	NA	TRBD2	CASSGTSFNEQFF	TGTGCCAGCAGCGGGACTAGCTTCAATGAGCAGTTCTTC
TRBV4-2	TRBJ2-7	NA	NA	CASSPTPHPYEQYF	TGTGCCAGCAGCCCCACCCCCCACCCCTACGAGCAGTACTTC
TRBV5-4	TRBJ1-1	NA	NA	CASSLVGENTEAFF	TGTGCCAGCAGCTTGGTAGGTGAGAACACTGAAGCTTTCTTT
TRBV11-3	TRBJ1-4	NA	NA	CASSFPGRGAGKLFF	TGTGCCAGCAGCTTCCCCGGGAGGGGTGCCGGAAAACTGTTTTTT
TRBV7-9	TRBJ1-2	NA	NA	CASSDGEGYTF	TGTGCCAGCAGCGACGGGGAGGGCTACACCTTC
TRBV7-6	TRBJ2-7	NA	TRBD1	CASSLQGAQDYEQYF	TGTGCCAGCAGCTTACAGGGGGCCCAGGACTACGAGCAGTACTTC
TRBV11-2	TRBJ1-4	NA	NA	CASSLDYSPNEKLFF	TGTGCCAGCAGCTTAGATTACAGCCCTAATGAAAAACTGTTTTTT
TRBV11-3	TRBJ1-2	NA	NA	CASSIGSVGYTF	TGTGCCAGCAGTATCGGCTCAGTCGGCTACACCTTC
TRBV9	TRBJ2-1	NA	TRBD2	CASSPKAGGSSYNEQFF	TGTGCCAGCAGCCCGAAAGCCGGGGGGAGCTCCTACAATGAGCAGTTCTTC
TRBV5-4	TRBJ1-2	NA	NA	CASSLGRGWGNYGYTF	TGTGCCAGCAGCTTGGGCCGGGGTTGGGGTAACTATGGCTACACCTTC
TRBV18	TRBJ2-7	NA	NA	CASSPSRSQGSDEQYF	TGTGCCAGCTCACCAAGCCGTTCACAGGGTTCCGACGAGCAGTACTTC
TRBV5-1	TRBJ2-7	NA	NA	CASSLNRGGGREQYF	TGCGCCAGCAGCCTGAACAGGGGCGGGGGGCGCGAGCAGTACTTC
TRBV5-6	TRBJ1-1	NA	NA	CASSLGGFMNTEAFF	TGTGCCAGCAGCTTGGGGGGATTTATGAACACTGAAGCTTTCTTT
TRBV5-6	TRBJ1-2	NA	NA	CASSLAFTGSVDYGYTF	TGTGCCAGCAGCTTGGCCTTTACAGGTTCCGTCGACTATGGCTACACCTTC
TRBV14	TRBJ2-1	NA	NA	CASSQTDRMPYNEQFF	TGTGCCAGCAGCCAAACAGACAGGATGCCCTACAATGAGCAGTTCTTC
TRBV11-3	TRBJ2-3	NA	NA	CASSLGGRSTDTQYF	TGTGCCAGCAGCTTGGGGGGGCGTAGCACAGATACGCAGTATTTT
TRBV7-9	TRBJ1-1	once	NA	CASSLSAKNTEAFF	TGTGCCAGCAGCTTATCTGCAAAGAACACTGAAGCTTTCTTT
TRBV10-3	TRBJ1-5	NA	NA	CAISGRSNQPQHF	TGTGCCATCAGCGGACGGTCCAATCAGCCCCAGCATTTT
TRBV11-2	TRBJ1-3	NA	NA	CASSLLDTIYF	TGTGCCAGCAGCCTCCTTGACACCATATATTTT
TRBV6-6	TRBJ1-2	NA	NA	CASSTDQGVYGYTF	TGTGCCAGCAGTACCGACCAAGGAGTCTATGGCTACACCTTC
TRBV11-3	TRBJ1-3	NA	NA	CASSLFTGNTIYF	TGTGCCAGCAGCCTATTTACAGGAAACACCATATATTTT
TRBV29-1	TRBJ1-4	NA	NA	CSVEGRGLGQEKLFF	TGCAGCGTTGAGGGAAGGGGCTTAGGACAGGAAAAACTGTTTTTT
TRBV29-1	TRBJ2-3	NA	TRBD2	CSVDGSSGTDTQYF	TGCAGCGTTGACGGGTCTAGCGGGACGGATACGCAGTATTTT
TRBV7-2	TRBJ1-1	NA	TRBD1	CASRYTGVGTEAFF	TGTGCCAGCAGATACACAGGGGTGGGGACTGAAGCTTTCTTT
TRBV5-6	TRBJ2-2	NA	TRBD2	CASSLELAAGELFF	TGTGCCAGCAGCTTGGAACTAGCGGCCGGGGAGCTGTTTTTT
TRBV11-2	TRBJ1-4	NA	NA	CASSLEVRQGRGKLFF	TGTGCCAGCAGCTTAGAAGTGCGGCAGGGGAGGGGGAAACTGTTTTTT
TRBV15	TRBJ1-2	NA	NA	CATSSDVILLDYGYTF	TGTGCCACCAGCAGCGACGTTATACTACTGGACTATGGCTACACCTTC
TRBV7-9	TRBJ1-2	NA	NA	CASSLWEVYGYTF	TGTGCCAGCAGCTTATGGGAGGTTTATGGCTACACCTTC
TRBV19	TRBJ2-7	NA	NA	CASREQGYHEQYF	TGTGCCAGTAGAGAACAGGGTTACCACGAGCAGTACTTC
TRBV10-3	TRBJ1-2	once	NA	CAISGRGHGYTF	TGTGCCATCAGTGGACGCGGACATGGCTACACCTTC
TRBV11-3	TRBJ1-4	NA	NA	CASSQTATNEKLFF	TGTGCCAGCAGCCAAACAGCAACTAATGAAAAACTGTTTTTT
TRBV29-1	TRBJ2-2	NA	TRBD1	CSVDRDRDTGELFF	TGCAGCGTTGACCGGGACAGAGACACCGGGGAGCTGTTTTTT
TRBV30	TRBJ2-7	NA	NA	CAWTRRGTSWKFSSYEQYF	TGTGCCTGGACCCGCAGGGGTACGAGTTGGAAGTTTAGCTCCTACGAGCAGTACTTC
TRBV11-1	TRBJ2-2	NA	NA	CASSSESTGELFF	TGTGCCAGCAGCTCTGAGTCCACCGGGGAGCTGTTTTTT
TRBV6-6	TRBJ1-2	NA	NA	CASSLAASYGYTF	TGTGCCAGCAGTTTAGCGGCGAGCTATGGCTACACCTTC
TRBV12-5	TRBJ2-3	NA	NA	CASGIGTSSSDTQYF	TGTGCTAGTGGCATCGGGACATCCTCCTCAGATACGCAGTATTTT
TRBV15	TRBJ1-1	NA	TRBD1	CATSTQGGTEAFF	TGTGCCACCAGCACACAGGGGGGCACTGAAGCTTTCTTT
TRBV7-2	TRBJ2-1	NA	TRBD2	CASGLQVAGDREQFF	TGTGCCAGCGGTCTCCAGGTAGCGGGAGATCGAGAGCAGTTCTTC
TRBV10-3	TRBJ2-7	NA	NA	CAISTRAYEQYF	TGTGCCATCAGCACAAGGGCCTACGAGCAGTACTTC
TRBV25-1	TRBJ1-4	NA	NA	CASSVGQQVNEKLFF	TGTGCCAGCAGTGTCGGACAGCAAGTTAATGAAAAACTGTTTTTT
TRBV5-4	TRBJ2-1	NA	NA	CASSPPDYNEQFF	TGTGCCAGCAGTCCCCCGGACTACAATGAGCAGTTCTTC
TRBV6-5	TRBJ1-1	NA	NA	CASSYRDTEAFF	TGTGCCAGCAGTTACAGAGACACTGAAGCTTTCTTT